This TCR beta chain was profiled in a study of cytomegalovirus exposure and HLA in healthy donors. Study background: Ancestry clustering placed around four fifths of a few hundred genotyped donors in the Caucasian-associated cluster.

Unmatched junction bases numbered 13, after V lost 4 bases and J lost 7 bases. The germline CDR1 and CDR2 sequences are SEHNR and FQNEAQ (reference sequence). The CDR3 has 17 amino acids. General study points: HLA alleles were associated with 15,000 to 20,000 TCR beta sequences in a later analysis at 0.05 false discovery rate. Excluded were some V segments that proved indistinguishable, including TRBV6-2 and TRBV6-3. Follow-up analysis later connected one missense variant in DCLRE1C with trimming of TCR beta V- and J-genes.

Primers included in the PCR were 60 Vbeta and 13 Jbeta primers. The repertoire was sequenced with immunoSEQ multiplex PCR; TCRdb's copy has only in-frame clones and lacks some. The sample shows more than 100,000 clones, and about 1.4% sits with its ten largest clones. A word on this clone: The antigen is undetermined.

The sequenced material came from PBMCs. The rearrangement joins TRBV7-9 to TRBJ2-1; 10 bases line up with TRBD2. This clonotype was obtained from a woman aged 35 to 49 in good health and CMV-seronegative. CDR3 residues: CASSSTDRTSGTNEQFF. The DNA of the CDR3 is TGTGCCAGCAGCTCTACTGACCGGACTAGCGGAACGAATGAGCAGTTCTTC. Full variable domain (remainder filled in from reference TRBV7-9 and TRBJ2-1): DTGVSQNPRHKITKRGQNVTFRCDPISEHNRLYWYRQTLGQGPEFLTYFQNEAQLEKSRLLSDRFSAERPKGSFSTLEIQRTEQGDSAMYLCASSSTDRTSGTNEQFFGPGTRLTVL.